This entry lists 21 T cell receptor beta chains sequenced from one sample in a study of OX40 agonist ivuxolimab in advanced cancers. The library was built by means of the immunoSEQ multiplex PCR assay. Drawn from immuneACCESS, this table holds only the in-frame rearrangements with V and J called that TCRdb kept. Clones are partly lost; checked studies trace under half to an unresolved V gene and leave the rest unexplained. A total of some 74,000 clones appear in this sample, over 75% of them only once. The biggest ten clones account for about 0.9% of the sample. Source: CD4+ or CD8+ T cells sorted from blood, taken in a trial of the OX40 agonist ivuxolimab. The receptor set was obtained from an adult with an advanced solid tumor such as melanoma, head and neck, liver or kidney cancer.

The rearrangement links TRBV9 to TRBJ2-1, with a weak D call TRBD2 (5 bases). The CDR3 contains 14 residues. Looked up from germline, CDR1 is SGDLS and CDR2 is YYNGEE. Trimming removed 0 bases at V and 4 bases at J, with 8 bases between. CDR3 sequence: CASSVVGDYNEQFF. The CDR3, as DNA: TGTGCCAGCAGCGTAGTCGGGGATTACAATGAGCAGTTCTTC.

This sequence joins TRBV19 and TRBJ2-5; 10 nucleotides match TRBD2. Trimming removed 7 bases from V and 2 bases from J; junction bases left unmatched: 7. The CDR3 covers 15 residues. Germline V gene lookup returns CDR1 LNHDA and CDR2 SQIVND (reference sequence). DNA of the CDR3: TGTGCCAGTAACCGACTAGCGGGCGGACAAGAGACCCAGTACTTC. As protein: CASNRLAGGQETQYF.

This chain connects TRBV7-9 to TRBJ1-6, with D hard to call. V was trimmed by 3 bases and J by 5 bases, leaving 5 bases between them. Germline V CDR1 and CDR2: SEHNR, FQNEAQ (reference sequence). The CDR3 extends over 13 amino acids. CDR3 residues: CASSFSNNSPLHF. The CDR3, as DNA: TGTGCCAGCAGCTTTTCCAATAATTCACCCCTCCACTTT.

The V call is TRBV6-5, the J call TRBJ2-1; 13 nucleotides agree with TRBD2. The length of the CDR3 is 15 residues. The V gene's germline CDR1 is MNHEY and CDR2 SVGAGI. Trimming removed 5 bases from V and 7 bases from J; junction bases left unmatched: 5. CDR3 nucleotides: TGTGCCAGCAGTAGGACTAGCGGGGGAATGAATGAGCAGTTCTTC. This sequence encodes CASSRTSGGMNEQFF.

J is TRBJ2-1 and V is TRBV9, with D possibly matching TRBD2 (5 bases). Trimming took 4 bases from V and 0 from J, leaving 11 bases between them. This CDR3 spans 15 amino acids. From germline, CDR1 is SGDLS and CDR2 YYNGEE. CDR3 nucleotides: TGTGCCAGCAGCCGAGCGGCAAGCTCCTACAATGAGCAGTTCTTC. Encoded protein: CASSRAASSYNEQFF.

This chain connects TRBV7-6 to TRBJ1-5; D uncertain. From germline, CDR1 is SGHVS and CDR2 FNYEAQ. There are 13 residues in the CDR3. V shed 0 bases and J shed 7 bases, with 7 bases lying between them. The CDR3 spells CASSLAPDQPQHF. The CDR3 DNA sequence: TGTGCCAGCAGCTTAGCTCCGGACCAGCCCCAGCATTTT.

CDR3 amino acids: CASSLSQVNYGYTF. The CDR3 coding sequence is TGTGCCAGCAGTTTAAGCCAGGTCAACTATGGCTACACCTTC. The chain recombines TRBV28 with TRBJ1-2; D unresolved. CDR3 length: 14 amino acids. Germline V gene data show CDR1 as MDHEN and CDR2 as SYDVKM. The ends were cut back, 2 bases at V and 2 bases at J, with 9 bases in the middle.

The rearrangement links TRBV2 to TRBJ2-1; D may match TRBD1 or TRBD2 (5 bases each). Trimming cost V 7 bases and J 9 bases, with 16 bases left between them. CDR3 length equals 13 residues. Per germline, CDR1 SNHLY and CDR2 FYNNEI. CDR3 DNA sequence: TGTGCCAGCATGGTGGGACCAGGCGGTGAGCAGTTCTTC. Translating it yields CASMVGPGGEQFF.

This chain links TRBV6-1 with TRBJ2-3; D may be TRBD2 (7 bases). Germline lookup yields CDR1 MNHNS and CDR2 SASEGT. The ends were cut back, 7 bases at V and 3 bases at J, with 14 bases in the middle. This CDR3 comprises 14 residues. The CDR3: CASIKGGRTDTQYF. CDR3 sequence (DNA): TGTGCCAGCATCAAGGGGGGGAGAACAGATACGCAGTATTTT.

This clone came up a few times. The V gene is TRBV5-6, the J gene TRBJ1-5; 7 bases are a match to TRBD1. The CDR3 contains 14 residues. CDR1 and CDR2 (germline): SGHDT, YYEEEE. V shed 4 bases, J shed 3 bases, and the junction held 4 bases outside the gene matches. CDR3 coding DNA: TGTGCCAGCAGCCTGACAGGGAACAATCAGCCCCAGCATTTT. Translation gives CASSLTGNNQPQHF.

The count of this clone is one. The chain employs TRBV6-5 and TRBJ1-1, with 10 nucleotides matching TRBD1. The germline CDR1 and CDR2 sequences are MNHEY and SVGAGI. The CDR3 runs to 15 residues. V shed 6 bases, J shed 1 base, and the junction held 5 bases outside the gene matches. This chain's CDR3 is CASSEDRGTNTEAFF. The CDR3 nucleotides read TGTGCCAGCAGCGAGGACAGGGGGACGAACACTGAAGCTTTCTTT.

This sequence joins TRBV6-5 and TRBJ1-2, with 7 bases that match TRBD1. J was trimmed by 3 bases and V by 5 bases; bases with no gene match: 0. The germline V gene encodes CDR1 MNHEY and CDR2 SVGAGI. CDR3 length equals 12 residues. Here the CDR3 reads CASSTGDYGYTF. The CDR3 DNA reads as TGTGCCAGCAGTACAGGGGACTATGGCTACACCTTC.

This clone was found once. The chain has TRBV5-8 and TRBJ1-2; D call uncertain. The CDR3 sequence is 11 residues long. Germline CDR1 SGHTS, CDR2 YDEGEE. The V end lost 4 bases, the J end lost 13 bases, and 14 bases lay between the germline ends. As DNA, the CDR3 is TGTGCCAGCAGCCCGAGACGGACGCCCACCTTC. Its translation is CASSPRRTPTF. The variable domain in full, with the rest retrieved from reference TRBV5-8 and TRBJ1-2, is EAGVTQSPTHLIKTRGQQATLRCSPISGHTSVYWYQQALGLGLQFLLWYDEGEERNRGNFPPRFSGRQFPNYSSELNVNALELEDSALYLCASSPRRTPTFGSGTRLTVV.

This clone was picked up a small number of times. CDR3 sequence: CASSLLTRQQTQYF. The CDR3 DNA sequence: TGCGCCAGCAGCCTCCTAACTAGGCAGCAGACCCAGTACTTC. The chain couples TRBV4-1 to TRBJ2-5, with D tentatively TRBD2 (5 bases). The CDR3 spans 14 residues. Germline CDR1 is MGHRA and CDR2 is YSYEKL. V lost 4 bases and J 6 bases, leaving 15 bases between the germline ends.

This clone was seen a handful of times. The V gene is TRBV5-8, the J gene TRBJ1-5; 11 positions match TRBD1. V trimming: 0 bases; J trimming: 6 bases; junction bases outside the gene matches: 2. This CDR3 has 15 amino acids. Germline V CDR1 and CDR2: SGHTS, YDEGEE. The chain's CDR3 is CASSLGDRGGQPQHF. CDR3 in DNA: TGTGCCAGCAGCTTGGGGGACAGGGGGGGTCAGCCCCAGCATTTT.

This clone has only one observation. The chain links TRBV5-4 to TRBJ2-7, with a weak D call TRBD1 (5 bases). The CDR3 runs 12 residues. V lost 5 bases to trimming and J lost 2 bases, with 8 bases between them. Germline V CDR1 and CDR2: SGHNT, YYREEE (reference sequence). This CDR3 reads CASSQGTYEQYF. CDR3 sequence (DNA): TGTGCCAGCAGTCAGGGAACCTACGAGCAGTACTTC.

The rearrangement links TRBV30 to TRBJ2-2, with a tentative D call TRBD2 (6 bases). In germline, CDR1 is GTSNPN, CDR2 SVGIG (reference sequence). Trimming removed 7 bases at V and 5 bases at J, with 14 bases between. The CDR3 has 13 residues. The CDR3 region has the DNA TGTGCCTTCTCTGGGGGGAGAACCGGGGAGCTGTTTTTT. The encoded protein is CAFSGGRTGELFF.

V usage is TRBV19 and J usage is TRBJ1-4; unclear D gene. The CDR3 has 16 residues. The germline CDR1 and CDR2 sequences are LNHDA and SQIVND (reference sequence). Trimming took 1 base from V and 5 from J, leaving 14 bases between them. The DNA of the CDR3 is TGTGCCAGTAGTATAGGAAAAGGTAACAAGAATGAAAAACTGTTTTTT. It specifies CASSIGKGNKNEKLFF.

The chain carries TRBV2 and TRBJ2-1; D is perhaps TRBD1 (6 bases). The CDR3 spans 12 residues. Trimming cost V 6 bases and J 6 bases, with 9 bases left between them. CDR1 SNHLY and CDR2 FYNNEI come from the germline V gene. The CDR3 DNA reads TGTGCCAGCAGGAACAGGGTCAATGAGCAGTTCTTC. It yields the protein CASRNRVNEQFF.

The J gene is TRBJ2-1, the V gene TRBV15; D tentatively fits TRBD1 or TRBD2 (5 bases each). The germline gives CDR1 LNHNV, CDR2 YYDKDF (reference sequence). V gave up 5 bases and J gave up 2 bases, with 16 bases separating them. CDR3 length equals 16 residues. The CDR3 protein is CATSVRGGSPYNEQFF. The DNA for the CDR3 is TGTGCCACCAGCGTAAGGGGTGGGAGCCCCTACAATGAGCAGTTCTTC.

This chain uses TRBV14 with TRBJ1-5; D gene unclear. Germline CDR1 SGHDN, CDR2 FVKESK. V dropped 0 bases and J dropped 5 bases, with 5 bases sitting between them. This CDR3 is built from 13 residues. Written as DNA, the CDR3 is TGTGCCAGCAGCCAAGATTTGTATCAGCCCCAGCATTTT. Encoded protein: CASSQDLYQPQHF.